This T cell receptor beta chain emerged from a study of T cell responses to AZD1222 COVID-19 vaccine. Study-level results: Once two AZD1222 doses were given, Spike-specific TCR breadth and depth went up. Researchers report vaccine-associated CD4 TCRs spanning spike, with dominance at 160-218 and 743-854.

Assay: immunoSEQ multiplex PCR; the TCRdb copy retains only in-frame clones and omits some. The sample records 120,000 to 150,000 clones, about 90% being singletons. V trimming: 7 bases; J trimming: 6 bases; junction bases outside the gene matches: 7. The germline gives CDR1 MNHEY, CDR2 SVGAGI. The CDR3 totals 13 residues. Second-dose schedules of about 4 or about 12 weeks were combined. Points on this clone: Its antigen is not known.

The chain employs TRBV6-5 and TRBJ1-2, with TRBD1 identical over 8 bases. This receptor was identified in an adult who received the AZD1222 COVID-19 vaccine. The source material was peripheral blood, sampled 28 days after the second AZD1222 dose. CDR3 residues: CASKTGGKDGYTF. The CDR3 DNA is TGTGCCAGCAAAACAGGGGGAAAGGATGGCTACACCTTC.